Listed below are T cell receptor beta chains from one sample, sequenced in a study of shared clonotypes between healthy human individuals. Repertoires were generated with immunoSEQ multiplex PCR, while TCRdb's copy carries only in-frame clones and drops some. There are approximately 600,000 clones in the sample; 85% to 95% occur only once, and about 0.11% lies in the top ten. The material sequenced was naive CD8+ T cells sorted from blood. Every receptor here comes from a woman aged 25 to 39 in good health. CDR3s include the opening cysteine and the closing phenylalanine or tryptophan. The D gene is left open where the match is weak. Clone size is not always given. Where it is, it says once, few, many or a class for expanded clones.

j_gene: TRBJ2-1; d_gene: .; abundance: .; v_gene: TRBV28; CDR3aa: CASSSRWHNEQFF; CDR3nt: TGTGCCAGCAGCTCCCGTTGGCACAATGAGCAGTTCTTC
j_gene: TRBJ2-1; d_gene: .; abundance: .; v_gene: TRBV4-1; CDR3aa: CASSPRVLGEQFF; CDR3nt: TGCGCCAGCAGCCCGAGGGTCTTGGGTGAGCAGTTCTTC
j_gene: TRBJ2-1; d_gene: .; abundance: .; v_gene: TRBV7-3; CDR3aa: CASSLSGRDLGPYNEQFF; CDR3nt: TGTGCCAGCAGCTTATCAGGACGGGATCTAGGGCCCTACAATGAGCAGTTCTTC
j_gene: TRBJ2-7; d_gene: .; abundance: .; v_gene: TRBV2; CDR3aa: CASSEGGQFLYEQYF; CDR3nt: TGTGCCAGCAGTGAAGGGGGCCAATTCCTCTACGAGCAGTACTTC
j_gene: TRBJ2-5; d_gene: .; abundance: .; v_gene: TRBV5-1; CDR3aa: CASSSEHQETQYF; CDR3nt: TGCGCCAGCAGCTCTGAACATCAAGAGACCCAGTACTTC
j_gene: TRBJ2-3; d_gene: TRBD2; abundance: once; v_gene: TRBV10-3; CDR3aa: CAIGQTLAGDGTDTQYF; CDR3nt: TGTGCCATAGGACAGACTCTAGCGGGAGACGGCACAGATACGCAGTATTTT
j_gene: TRBJ1-4; d_gene: .; abundance: .; v_gene: TRBV7-9; CDR3aa: CASSLRVLGPGEKLFF; CDR3nt: TGTGCCAGCAGCTTACGGGTCCTAGGGCCGGGTGAAAAACTGTTTTTT
j_gene: TRBJ1-5; d_gene: .; abundance: .; v_gene: TRBV18; CDR3aa: CATRPHWGLSNQPQHF; CDR3nt: TGTGCCACCCGACCTCATTGGGGCTTGAGCAATCAGCCCCAGCATTTT
j_gene: TRBJ2-6; d_gene: TRBD1; abundance: .; v_gene: TRBV9; CDR3aa: CASSGGTGYDGANVLTF; CDR3nt: TGTGCCAGCAGCGGCGGGACAGGTTATGACGGGGCCAACGTCCTGACTTTC
j_gene: TRBJ1-1; d_gene: TRBD1; abundance: .; v_gene: TRBV27; CDR3aa: CASSLGPGTGGRTEAFF; CDR3nt: TGTGCCAGCAGTTTGGGGCCGGGGACAGGGGGACGGACTGAAGCTTTCTTT
j_gene: TRBJ2-5; d_gene: .; abundance: once; v_gene: TRBV30; CDR3aa: CAWSNGHGETQYF; CDR3nt: TGTGCCTGGAGTAACGGCCACGGAGAGACCCAGTACTTC
j_gene: TRBJ2-3; d_gene: .; abundance: .; v_gene: TRBV5-5; CDR3aa: CASSLRGSRGTDTQYF; CDR3nt: TGTGCCAGCAGCCTTCGGGGGAGTCGGGGCACAGATACGCAGTATTTT
j_gene: TRBJ2-2; d_gene: TRBD2; abundance: .; v_gene: TRBV27; CDR3aa: CASSLIAGGPFGELFF; CDR3nt: TGTGCCAGCAGTTTAATAGCGGGAGGGCCTTTCGGGGAGCTGTTTTTT
j_gene: TRBJ1-3; d_gene: TRBD1; abundance: .; v_gene: TRBV4-1; CDR3aa: CASSQEETGAGNTIYF; CDR3nt: TGCGCCAGCAGCCAAGAGGAGACAGGGGCTGGAAACACCATATATTTT
j_gene: TRBJ1-3; d_gene: TRBD1; abundance: .; v_gene: TRBV13; CDR3aa: CASSPQGAGSGNTIYF; CDR3nt: TGTGCCAGCAGCCCACAGGGGGCGGGCTCTGGAAACACCATATATTTT
j_gene: TRBJ1-2; d_gene: .; abundance: once; v_gene: TRBV27; CDR3aa: CASSLNGRGVNGYTF; CDR3nt: TGTGCCAGCAGTTTAAATGGCAGGGGCGTGAATGGCTACACCTTC
j_gene: TRBJ1-1; d_gene: .; abundance: .; v_gene: TRBV6-5; CDR3aa: CASSYSPPGRGTEAFF; CDR3nt: TGTGCCAGCAGTTACTCACCTCCGGGACGAGGCACTGAAGCTTTCTTT
j_gene: TRBJ2-2; d_gene: .; abundance: .; v_gene: TRBV28; CDR3aa: CASSLGDTLTGELFF; CDR3nt: TGTGCCAGCAGTTTGGGGGACACCCTGACCGGGGAGCTGTTTTTT
j_gene: TRBJ2-3; d_gene: TRBD2; abundance: .; v_gene: TRBV19; CDR3aa: CASSARASGSTDTQYF; CDR3nt: TGTGCCAGTAGTGCGAGGGCTAGCGGGAGTACAGATACGCAGTATTTT
j_gene: TRBJ2-1; d_gene: TRBD2; abundance: .; v_gene: TRBV6-1; CDR3aa: CASSEAPSGSRNEQFF; CDR3nt: TGTGCCAGCAGTGAAGCCCCTAGCGGGAGTAGGAATGAGCAGTTCTTC
j_gene: TRBJ1-6; d_gene: .; abundance: .; v_gene: TRBV15; CDR3aa: CATAGTYHNSPLHF; CDR3nt: TGTGCCACAGCCGGGACATACCATAATTCACCCCTCCACTTT
j_gene: TRBJ2-7; d_gene: .; abundance: .; v_gene: TRBV14; CDR3aa: CASSQDFIGDEQYF; CDR3nt: TGTGCCAGCAGCCAAGATTTCATAGGGGACGAGCAGTACTTC
j_gene: TRBJ1-1; d_gene: .; abundance: .; v_gene: TRBV6-5; CDR3aa: CASQTGTEAFF; CDR3nt: TGTGCCAGCCAAACAGGGACTGAAGCTTTCTTT
j_gene: TRBJ2-2; d_gene: .; abundance: once; v_gene: TRBV6-1; CDR3aa: CASSETPRSGENTGELFF; CDR3nt: TGTGCCAGCAGTGAAACCCCTCGATCGGGGGAGAACACCGGGGAGCTGTTTTTT
j_gene: TRBJ1-1; d_gene: .; abundance: .; v_gene: TRBV5-4; CDR3aa: CASSLDGALNTEAFF; CDR3nt: TGTGCCAGCAGCTTGGATGGGGCCTTGAACACTGAAGCTTTCTTT
j_gene: TRBJ2-7; d_gene: TRBD2; abundance: .; v_gene: TRBV4-2; CDR3aa: CASSQGLAGQYEQYF; CDR3nt: TGTGCCAGCAGCCAAGGACTAGCGGGGCAATACGAGCAGTACTTC
j_gene: TRBJ2-7; d_gene: TRBD1; abundance: .; v_gene: TRBV28; CDR3aa: CASSWDRDEQYF; CDR3nt: TGTGCCAGCAGTTGGGACAGGGACGAGCAGTACTTC
j_gene: TRBJ2-1; d_gene: .; abundance: .; v_gene: TRBV9; CDR3aa: CASSVFDNEQFF; CDR3nt: TGTGCCAGCAGCGTCTTTGACAATGAGCAGTTCTTC
j_gene: TRBJ1-1; d_gene: .; abundance: .; v_gene: TRBV28; CDR3aa: CASSLFENTEAFF; CDR3nt: TGTGCCAGCAGTTTATTCGAGAACACTGAAGCTTTCTTT
j_gene: TRBJ1-1; d_gene: .; abundance: .; v_gene: TRBV7-9; CDR3aa: CASSLGGMNTEAFF; CDR3nt: TGTGCCAGCAGCTTAGGCGGGATGAACACTGAAGCTTTCTTT
j_gene: TRBJ1-1; d_gene: .; abundance: .; v_gene: TRBV19; CDR3aa: CASSIDGEGTEAFF; CDR3nt: TGTGCCAGTAGTATAGATGGGGAGGGCACTGAAGCTTTCTTT
j_gene: TRBJ1-1; d_gene: .; abundance: .; v_gene: TRBV6-5; CDR3aa: CASSYGYMNTEAFF; CDR3nt: TGTGCCAGCAGTTACGGGTACATGAACACTGAAGCTTTCTTT
j_gene: TRBJ2-7; d_gene: TRBD1; abundance: .; v_gene: TRBV2; CDR3aa: CASSAKTGDSYEQYF; CDR3nt: TGTGCCAGCAGTGCCAAGACAGGGGACTCCTACGAGCAGTACTTC
j_gene: TRBJ2-7; d_gene: TRBD2; abundance: .; v_gene: TRBV4-1; CDR3aa: CASSPSGGLHEQYF; CDR3nt: TGCGCCAGCAGCCCCTCGGGGGGTCTACACGAGCAGTACTTC
j_gene: TRBJ2-7; d_gene: .; abundance: .; v_gene: TRBV4-1; CDR3aa: CASSQAPRVASYEQYF; CDR3nt: TGCGCCAGCAGCCAGGCCCCCAGGGTTGCCTCCTACGAGCAGTACTTC
j_gene: TRBJ2-5; d_gene: TRBD1; abundance: .; v_gene: TRBV7-8; CDR3aa: CASSSSLQGANTQETQYF; CDR3nt: TGTGCCAGCAGCTCGAGTTTACAGGGGGCAAACACTCAAGAGACCCAGTACTTC
j_gene: TRBJ2-2; d_gene: .; abundance: .; v_gene: TRBV19; CDR3aa: CASSSDGDTLFF; CDR3nt: TGTGCCAGTAGTAGCGATGGGGATACGTTGTTTTTT
j_gene: TRBJ2-5; d_gene: .; abundance: once; v_gene: TRBV7-9; CDR3aa: CASSPRLQQETQYF; CDR3nt: TGTGCCAGCAGCCCCCGGTTACAGCAAGAGACCCAGTACTTC
j_gene: TRBJ1-1; d_gene: .; abundance: .; v_gene: TRBV4-1; CDR3aa: CASSLIGNTEAFF; CDR3nt: TGCGCCAGCAGCCTCATCGGGAACACTGAAGCTTTCTTT
j_gene: TRBJ2-1; d_gene: .; abundance: .; v_gene: TRBV19; CDR3aa: CASARTVLSYNEQFF; CDR3nt: TGTGCCAGTGCCCGGACGGTTCTCTCCTACAATGAGCAGTTCTTC
j_gene: TRBJ1-6; d_gene: .; abundance: .; v_gene: TRBV6-5; CDR3aa: CASSSYDRRNSPLHF; CDR3nt: TGTGCCAGCAGCTCCTACGATCGGCGGAATTCACCCCTCCACTTT
j_gene: TRBJ2-7; d_gene: .; abundance: .; v_gene: TRBV29-1; CDR3aa: CSVEDTYEQYF; CDR3nt: TGCAGCGTTGAAGACACCTACGAGCAGTACTTC
j_gene: TRBJ1-5; d_gene: .; abundance: .; v_gene: TRBV6-6; CDR3aa: CASSLQGPQHF; CDR3nt: TGTGCCAGCAGTTTACAGGGGCCCCAGCATTTT
j_gene: TRBJ1-3; d_gene: .; abundance: .; v_gene: TRBV12-5; CDR3aa: CASGLVASGNTIYF; CDR3nt: TGTGCTAGTGGTTTGGTGGCCTCTGGAAACACCATATATTTT
j_gene: TRBJ2-7; d_gene: .; abundance: .; v_gene: TRBV5-1; CDR3aa: CASSFQGPALYEQYF; CDR3nt: TGCGCCAGCAGCTTCCAGGGACCGGCGCTCTACGAGCAGTACTTC